These T cell receptor beta chains were read from a single sample in a study of T cells expressing NK-cell markers. From its re-call of the 5' RACE reads, TCRdb lists each CDR3 protein once, without DNA. This listing includes about 7,200 distinct CDR3 sequences. Source material: blood T cells: a sorted CD56 or NKG2C T cell subset, CD4+ or CD8+ T cells, or bulk PBMC T cells (not recorded which). These receptors originate from a man between 18 and 29 years old in good health. Each CDR3 is given with its conserved first and last residue. Rows give clone size only sometimes, using once, few, many, or a class for an expanded clone.

V,J,size,length,CDR3
TRBV5-6,TRBJ1-5,-,16,CASSRRRTAINQPQHF
TRBV29-1,TRBJ2-7,medium-sized,12,CSVGRGPDEQYF
TRBV19,TRBJ2-5,-,11,CASSMMETQYF
TRBV9,TRBJ2-6,-,17,CASSVGAGGLGANVLTF
TRBV5-1,TRBJ1-1,-,13,CASTSDRVTEAFF
TRBV3-1,TRBJ1-5,medium-sized,14,CASSQATDNQPQHF
TRBV4-1,TRBJ1-6,medium-sized,14,CASSPMVGISPLHF
TRBV6-1,TRBJ1-1,-,14,CASNPGLGNTEAFF
TRBV27,TRBJ2-1,medium-sized,14,CASTAANSYNEQFF
TRBV20-1,TRBJ2-1,-,14,CSADTGVSYNEQFF
TRBV6-2/TRBV6-3,TRBJ2-1,-,13,CASSYGSGGSQFF